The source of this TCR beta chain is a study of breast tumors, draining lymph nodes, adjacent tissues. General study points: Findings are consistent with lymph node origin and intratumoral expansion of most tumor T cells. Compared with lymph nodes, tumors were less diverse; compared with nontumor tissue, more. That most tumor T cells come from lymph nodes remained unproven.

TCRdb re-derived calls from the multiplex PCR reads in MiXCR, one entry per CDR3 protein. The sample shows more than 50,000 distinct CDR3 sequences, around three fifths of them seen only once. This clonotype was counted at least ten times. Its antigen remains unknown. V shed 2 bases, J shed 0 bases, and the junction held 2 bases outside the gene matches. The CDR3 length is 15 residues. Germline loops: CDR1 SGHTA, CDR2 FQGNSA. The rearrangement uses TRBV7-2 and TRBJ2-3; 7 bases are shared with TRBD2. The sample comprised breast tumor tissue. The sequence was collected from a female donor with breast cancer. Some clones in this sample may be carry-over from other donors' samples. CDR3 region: CASSLTSASTDTQYF. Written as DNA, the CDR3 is TGTGCCAGCAGCTTAACTAGCGCTAGCACAGATACGCAGTATTTT.